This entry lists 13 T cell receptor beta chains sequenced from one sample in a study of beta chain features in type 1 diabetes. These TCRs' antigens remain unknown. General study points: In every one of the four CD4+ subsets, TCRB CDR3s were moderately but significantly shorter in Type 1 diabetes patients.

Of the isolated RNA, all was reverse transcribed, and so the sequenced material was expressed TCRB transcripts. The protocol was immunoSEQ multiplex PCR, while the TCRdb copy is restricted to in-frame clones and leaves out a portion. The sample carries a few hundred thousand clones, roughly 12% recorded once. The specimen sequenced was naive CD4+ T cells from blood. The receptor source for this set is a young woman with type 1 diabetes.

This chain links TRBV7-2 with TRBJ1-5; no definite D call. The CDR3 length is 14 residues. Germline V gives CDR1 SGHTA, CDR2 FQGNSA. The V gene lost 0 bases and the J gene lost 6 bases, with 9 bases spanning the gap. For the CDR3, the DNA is TGTGCCAGCAGCTTAGCTGGATCAGGTCAGCCCCAGCATTTT. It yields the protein CASSLAGSGQPQHF.

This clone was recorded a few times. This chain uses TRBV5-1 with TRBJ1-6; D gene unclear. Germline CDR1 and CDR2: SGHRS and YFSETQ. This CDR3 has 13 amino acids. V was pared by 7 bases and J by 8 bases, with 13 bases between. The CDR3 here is CASRESPDSPLHF. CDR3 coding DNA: TGCGCCAGCCGTGAATCCCCGGATTCACCCCTCCACTTT.

The chain's CDR3 is CASSLFRGGLYNEQFF. CDR3 nucleotides: TGTGCCAGCAGCTTATTTCGCGGGGGGTTATACAATGAGCAGTTCTTC. The rearrangement links TRBV7-2 to TRBJ2-1, with 8 bases matching TRBD2. The CDR3 sequence is 16 residues long. J was trimmed by 4 bases and V by 2 bases; bases with no gene match: 7. The germline gives CDR1 SGHTA, CDR2 FQGNSA.

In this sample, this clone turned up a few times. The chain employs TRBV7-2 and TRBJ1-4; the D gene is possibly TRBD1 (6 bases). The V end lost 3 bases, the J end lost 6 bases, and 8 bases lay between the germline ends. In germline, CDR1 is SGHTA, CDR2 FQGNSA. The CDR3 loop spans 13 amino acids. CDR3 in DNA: TGTGCCAGCAGCTTTAACAGGGATGAAAAACTGTTTTTT. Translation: CASSFNRDEKLFF.

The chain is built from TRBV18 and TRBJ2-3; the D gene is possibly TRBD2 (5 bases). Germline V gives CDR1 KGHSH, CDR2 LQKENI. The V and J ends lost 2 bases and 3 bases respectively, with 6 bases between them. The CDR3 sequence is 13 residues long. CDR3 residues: CASSPSGTDTQYF. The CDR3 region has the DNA TGTGCCAGCTCACCATCGGGGACAGATACGCAGTATTTT.

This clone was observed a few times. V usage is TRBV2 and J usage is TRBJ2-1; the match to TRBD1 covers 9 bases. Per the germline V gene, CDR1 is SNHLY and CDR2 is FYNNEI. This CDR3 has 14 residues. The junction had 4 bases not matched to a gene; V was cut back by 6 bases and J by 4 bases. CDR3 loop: CASRPDRGYNEQFF. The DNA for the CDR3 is TGTGCCAGCAGGCCGGACAGGGGTTACAATGAGCAGTTCTTC. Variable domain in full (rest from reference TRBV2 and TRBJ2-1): EPEVTQTPSHQVTQMGQEVILRCVPISNHLYFYWYRQILGQKVEFLVSFYNNEISEKSEIFDDQFSVERPDGSNFTLKIRSTKLEDSAMYFCASRPDRGYNEQFFGPGTRLTVL.

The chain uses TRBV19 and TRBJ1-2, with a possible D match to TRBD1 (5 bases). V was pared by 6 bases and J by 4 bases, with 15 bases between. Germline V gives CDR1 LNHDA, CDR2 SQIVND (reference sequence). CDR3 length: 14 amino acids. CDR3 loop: CASRSRARGYGYTF. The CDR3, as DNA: TGTGCCAGTAGGTCCAGGGCCAGAGGCTATGGCTACACCTTC.

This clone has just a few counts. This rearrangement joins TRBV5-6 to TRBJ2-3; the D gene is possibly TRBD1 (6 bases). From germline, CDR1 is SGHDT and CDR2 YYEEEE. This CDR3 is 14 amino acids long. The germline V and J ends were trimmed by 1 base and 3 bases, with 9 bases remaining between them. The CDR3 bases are TGTGCCAGCAGCTTGAATAGGGGGACAGATACGCAGTATTTT. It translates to CASSLNRGTDTQYF. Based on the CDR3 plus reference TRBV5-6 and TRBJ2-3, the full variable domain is DAGVTQSPTHLIKTRGQQVTLRCSPKSGHDTVSWYQQALGQGPQFIFQYYEEEERQRGNFPDRFSGHQFPNYSSELNVNALLLGDSALYLCASSLNRGTDTQYFGPGTRLTVL.

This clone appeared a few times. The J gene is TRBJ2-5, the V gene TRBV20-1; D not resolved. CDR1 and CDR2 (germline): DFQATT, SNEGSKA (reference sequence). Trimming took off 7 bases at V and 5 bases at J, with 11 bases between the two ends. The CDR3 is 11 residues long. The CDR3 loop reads CSVLDLETQYF. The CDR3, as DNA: TGCAGTGTATTAGATTTGGAGACCCAGTACTTC.

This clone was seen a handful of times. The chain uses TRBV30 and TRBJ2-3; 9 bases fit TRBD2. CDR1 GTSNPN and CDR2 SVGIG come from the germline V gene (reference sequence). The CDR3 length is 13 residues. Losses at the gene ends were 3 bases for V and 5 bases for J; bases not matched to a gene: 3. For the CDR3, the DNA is TGTGCCTGGAGCAGGCGGGAGGGAGATACGCAGTATTTT. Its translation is CAWSRREGDTQYF.

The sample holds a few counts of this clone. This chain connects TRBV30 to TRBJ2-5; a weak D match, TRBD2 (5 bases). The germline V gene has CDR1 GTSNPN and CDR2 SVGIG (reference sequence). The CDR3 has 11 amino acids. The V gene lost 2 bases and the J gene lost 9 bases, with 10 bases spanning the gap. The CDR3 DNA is TGTGCCTGGAGTAGGGTCGGGGCCCAGTACTTC. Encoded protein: CAWSRVGAQYF.

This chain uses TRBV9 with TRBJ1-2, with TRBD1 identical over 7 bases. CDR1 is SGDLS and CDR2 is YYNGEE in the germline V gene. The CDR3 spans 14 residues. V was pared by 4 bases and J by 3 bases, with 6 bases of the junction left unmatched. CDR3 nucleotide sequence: TGTGCCAGCAGCTACGGGACAGAACACTATGGCTACACCTTC. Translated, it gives CASSYGTEHYGYTF.

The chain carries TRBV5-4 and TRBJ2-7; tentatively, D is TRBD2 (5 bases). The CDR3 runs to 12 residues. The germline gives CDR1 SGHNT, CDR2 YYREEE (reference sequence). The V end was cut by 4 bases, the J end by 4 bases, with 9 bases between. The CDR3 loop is CASSQPGYEQYF. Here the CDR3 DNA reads TGTGCCAGCAGCCAGCCGGGATACGAGCAGTACTTC.